Sequencing of this TCR beta chain was carried out in a study of monozygotic twins with cystic fibrosis. Sequencing was performed with immunoSEQ multiplex PCR; in TCRdb, only in-frame clones are kept and a portion is missing. The sample includes some 10,000 clones, 85% of them seen just once. The CDR3 contains 15 residues. The receptor was derived from a man between 18 and 35 years old with cystic fibrosis. J is TRBJ1-1 and V is TRBV21-1. TRBV21-1 is a listed pseudogene. Sequencing was carried out using blood. The CDR3 here is CASSLRREENTEAFF. The DNA of the CDR3 is TGTGCCAGCAGTCTTAGGAGGGAGGAGAACACTGAAGCTTTCTTT.